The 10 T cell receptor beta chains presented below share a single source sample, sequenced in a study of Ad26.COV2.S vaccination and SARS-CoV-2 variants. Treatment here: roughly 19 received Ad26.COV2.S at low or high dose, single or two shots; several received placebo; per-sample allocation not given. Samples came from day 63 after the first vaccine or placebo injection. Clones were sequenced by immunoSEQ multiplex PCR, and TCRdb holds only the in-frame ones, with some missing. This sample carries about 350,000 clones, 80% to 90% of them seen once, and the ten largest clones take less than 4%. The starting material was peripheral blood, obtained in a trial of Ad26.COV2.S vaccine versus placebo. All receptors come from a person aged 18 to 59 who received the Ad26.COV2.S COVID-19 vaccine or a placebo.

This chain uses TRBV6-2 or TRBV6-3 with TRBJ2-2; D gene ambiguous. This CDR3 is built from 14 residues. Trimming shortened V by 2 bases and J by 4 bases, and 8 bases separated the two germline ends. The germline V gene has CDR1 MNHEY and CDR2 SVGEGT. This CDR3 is CASSYGLSTGELFF. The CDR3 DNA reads TGTGCCAGCAGTTACGGCCTTTCCACCGGGGAGCTGTTTTTT.

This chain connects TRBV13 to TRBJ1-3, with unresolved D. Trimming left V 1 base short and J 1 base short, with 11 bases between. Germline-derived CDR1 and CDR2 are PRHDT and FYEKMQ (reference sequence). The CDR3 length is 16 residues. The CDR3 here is CASSLEGVGSGNTIYF. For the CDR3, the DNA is TGTGCCAGCAGCTTAGAGGGCGTCGGTTCTGGAAACACCATATATTTT.

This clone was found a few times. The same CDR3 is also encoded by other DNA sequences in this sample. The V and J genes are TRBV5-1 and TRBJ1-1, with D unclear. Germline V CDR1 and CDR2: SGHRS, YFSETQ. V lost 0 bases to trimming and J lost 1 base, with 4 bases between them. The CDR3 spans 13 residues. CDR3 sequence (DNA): TGCGCCAGCAGCTTGGGCAGGAACACTGAAGCTTTCTTT. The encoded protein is CASSLGRNTEAFF.

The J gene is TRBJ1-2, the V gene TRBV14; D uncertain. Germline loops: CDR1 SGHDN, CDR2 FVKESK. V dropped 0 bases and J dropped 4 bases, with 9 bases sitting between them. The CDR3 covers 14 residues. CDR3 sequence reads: CASSQDRQVYGYTF. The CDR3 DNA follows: TGTGCCAGCAGCCAAGATCGTCAAGTCTATGGCTACACCTTC.

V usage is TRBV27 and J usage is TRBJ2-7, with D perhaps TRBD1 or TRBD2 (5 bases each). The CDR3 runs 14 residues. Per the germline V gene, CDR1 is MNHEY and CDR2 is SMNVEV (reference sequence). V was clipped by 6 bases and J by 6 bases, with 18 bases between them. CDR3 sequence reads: CASRLYRHRGEQYF. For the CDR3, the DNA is TGTGCCAGCAGACTTTACAGGCATCGGGGCGAGCAGTACTTC.

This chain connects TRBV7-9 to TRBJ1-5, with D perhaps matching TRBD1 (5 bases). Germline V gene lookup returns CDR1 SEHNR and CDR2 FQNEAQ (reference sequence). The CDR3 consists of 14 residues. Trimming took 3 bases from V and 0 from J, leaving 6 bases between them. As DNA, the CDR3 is TGTGCCAGCAGCTTGACAGATAGCAATCAGCCCCAGCATTTT. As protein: CASSLTDSNQPQHF. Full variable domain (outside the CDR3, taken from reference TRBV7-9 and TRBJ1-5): DTGVSQNPRHKITKRGQNVTFRCDPISEHNRLYWYRQTLGQGPEFLTYFQNEAQLEKSRLLSDRFSAERPKGSFSTLEIQRTEQGDSAMYLCASSLTDSNQPQHFGDGTRLSIL.

CDR3 protein: CASSPPPGQGKNIQYF. The CDR3 DNA is TGTGCCAGCAGCCCGCCGCCGGGACAGGGGAAAAACATTCAGTACTTC. The rearrangement uses TRBV27 and TRBJ2-4, with 10 bases that match TRBD1. Germline assignment: CDR1 MNHEY and CDR2 SMNVEV (reference sequence). The V and J ends lost 6 bases and 4 bases, in that order; junction bases with no gene match: 9. CDR3 size: 16 residues.

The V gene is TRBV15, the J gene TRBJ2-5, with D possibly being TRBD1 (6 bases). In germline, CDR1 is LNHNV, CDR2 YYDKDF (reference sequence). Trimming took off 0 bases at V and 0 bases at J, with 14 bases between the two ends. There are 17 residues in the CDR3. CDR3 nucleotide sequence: TGTGCCACCAGCAGAGATCAGAGGCAGGGGTACCAAGAGACCCAGTACTTC. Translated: CATSRDQRQGYQETQYF. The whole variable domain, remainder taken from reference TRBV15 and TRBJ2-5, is DAMVIQNPRYQVTQFGKPVTLSCSQTLNHNVMYWYQQKSSQAPKLLFHYYDKDFNNEADTPDNFQSRRPNTSFCFLDIRSPGLGDTAMYLCATSRDQRQGYQETQYFGPGTRLLVL.

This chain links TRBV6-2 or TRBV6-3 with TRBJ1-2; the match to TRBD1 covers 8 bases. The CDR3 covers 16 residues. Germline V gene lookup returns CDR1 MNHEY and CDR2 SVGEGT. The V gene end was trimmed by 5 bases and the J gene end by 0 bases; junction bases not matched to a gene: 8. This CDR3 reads CASSQRQGTSNYGYTF. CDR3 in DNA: TGTGCCAGCAGTCAGAGACAGGGGACCTCTAACTATGGCTACACCTTC.

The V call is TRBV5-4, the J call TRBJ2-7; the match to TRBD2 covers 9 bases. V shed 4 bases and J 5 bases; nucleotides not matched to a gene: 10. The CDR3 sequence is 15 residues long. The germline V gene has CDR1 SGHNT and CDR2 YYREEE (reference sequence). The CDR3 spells CASSPGGSGRNEQYF. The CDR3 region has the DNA TGTGCCAGCAGCCCCGGTGGTAGCGGGAGAAACGAGCAGTACTTC.